This TCR beta chain was captured by sequencing in a study of regulatory T cells in long-lasting Graves disease. Comments on this clonotype: A much larger clonotype is one base distant, so this may be a read error.

Time point reported: persistent/refractory GD, antithyroid drugs over 5 years with positive TRAb. Extracted PBMC RNA gave rise to the TCR library. To make TCR beta libraries, researchers used iRepertoire HTBI primers and Arm-PCR of CDR3 regions. One entry per CDR3 protein results from TCRdb running MiXCR on the multiplex PCR reads. The sample holds roughly 470,000 distinct CDR3 sequences; less than 25% are singletons and the top ten take 7.8%. Germline V gene sequence: CDR1 SQVTM, CDR2 ANQGSEA. This CDR3 region has 12 residues. The input for sequencing was peripheral blood mononuclear cells (PBMCs), taken when the disease was refractory, from a patient treated with antithyroid drugs. The TCR originated in a female donor with Graves disease. The chain combines TRBV29-1 with TRBJ2-7, with 9 bases aligning to TRBD1. Here the CDR3 reads CSVGDRGYEQHF. CDR3 coding DNA: TGCAGCGTCGGCGACAGGGGGTACGAGCAGCACTTC.